Listed here are 20 T cell receptor beta chains from one sample, sequenced in a study of PD-L1 blockade in urothelial cancer. Assay: immunoSEQ multiplex PCR; the TCRdb copy retains only in-frame clones and omits some. The sample holds approximately 100,000 clones, 70% to 85% seen once. The starting material was PBMCs, obtained around atezolizumab (anti-PD-L1) treatment. The receptors derive from a man in his forties or fifties with urothelial cancer.

The chain employs TRBV27 and TRBJ2-1; possible D gene TRBD1, 5 bases. The germline gives CDR1 MNHEY, CDR2 SMNVEV (reference sequence). CDR3 length: 14 amino acids. V dropped 8 bases and J dropped 5 bases, with 16 bases sitting between them. The CDR3 nucleotides are TGTGCCAGCGAGCCCAGGGCCCAACACAATGAGCAGTTCTTC. This encodes CASEPRAQHNEQFF.

The V gene is TRBV7-8, the J gene TRBJ1-6; 8 bases map to TRBD1. CDR1 is SGHVS, CDR2 FQNEAQ, per germline. Losses at the gene ends were 1 base for V and 9 bases for J; bases not matched to a gene: 14. CDR3 length: 18 residues. CDR3 nucleotide sequence: TGTGCCAGCAGCTTAGGTCGACCGGGACAGGCAATTTCTTCACCCCTCCACTTT. Residues: CASSLGRPGQAISSPLHF. The entire variable domain, with the rest obtained from reference TRBV7-8 and TRBJ1-6, is as follows: GAGVSQSPRYKVAKRGQDVALRCDPISGHVSLFWYQQALGQGPEFLTYFQNEAQLDKSGLPSDRFFAERPEGSVSTLKIQRTQQEDSAVYLCASSLGRPGQAISSPLHFGNGTRLTVT.

This chain connects TRBV30 to TRBJ1-5; D not certain. The CDR3 runs 14 residues. Between the trimmed V and J ends, which lost 0 bases and 5 bases, there was a span of 11 bases. Germline V gives CDR1 GTSNPN, CDR2 SVGIG (reference sequence). CDR3 bases: TGTGCCTGGAGTGTAAATGGCGGAGATCAGCCCCAGCATTTT. It yields the protein CAWSVNGGDQPQHF.

The chain links TRBV14 to TRBJ2-7, with 12 positions matching TRBD2. Germline V gives CDR1 SGHDN, CDR2 FVKESK. V trimming: 3 bases; J trimming: 0 bases; junction bases outside the gene matches: 9. This CDR3 spans 18 amino acids. The CDR3 loop is CASSHLPGLAGFSYEQYF. CDR3 DNA: TGTGCCAGCAGCCATCTTCCGGGACTAGCGGGCTTCTCCTACGAGCAGTACTTC.

The rearrangement joins TRBV4-1 to TRBJ2-2; 7 bases fit TRBD1. The germline CDR1 and CDR2 sequences are MGHRA and YSYEKL. V was clipped by 2 bases and J by 6 bases; unmatched bases: 15. The CDR3 has 18 residues. DNA for the CDR3: TGCGCCAGCAGCCAAACCCCTACCCCGACAGGGACGTCCGGGGAGCTGTTTTTT. Residues: CASSQTPTPTGTSGELFF.

The V and J genes are TRBV28 and TRBJ2-2; 9 bases are shared with TRBD1. The V gene end was trimmed by 1 base and the J gene end by 3 bases; junction bases not matched to a gene: 3. The germline V gene encodes CDR1 MDHEN and CDR2 SYDVKM. The CDR3 is 16 residues long. CDR3 DNA sequence: TGTGCCAGCAGTTTATCGGGGACAGGGCACACCGGGGAGCTGTTTTTT. Its translation is CASSLSGTGHTGELFF. The complete variable domain, with remaining parts taken from reference TRBV28 and TRBJ2-2, reads DVKVTQSSRYLVKRTGEKVFLECVQDMDHENMFWYRQDPGLGLRLIYFSYDVKMKEKGDIPEGYSVSREKKERFSLILESASTNQTSMYLCASSLSGTGHTGELFFGEGSRLTVL.

In this sample, this clone turned up a few times. The genes are TRBV4-1 and TRBJ2-1, with D uncertain. Per germline, CDR1 MGHRA and CDR2 YSYEKL. This CDR3 comprises 15 residues. V gave up 0 bases and J gave up 2 bases, with 8 bases separating them. CDR3 sequence: CASSQDPLAYNEQFF. CDR3 sequence (DNA): TGCGCCAGCAGCCAAGACCCCCTAGCCTACAATGAGCAGTTCTTC.

V is TRBV9 and J is TRBJ2-2; tentatively, D is TRBD1 (6 bases). Germline V gene data show CDR1 as SGDLS and CDR2 as YYNGEE. Trimming stripped 2 bases from V and 4 bases from J, with 12 bases between. The CDR3 runs 15 residues. The DNA of the CDR3 is TGTGCCAGCAGCGTCGCGGACAGATCCACCGGGGAGCTGTTTTTT. It codes for CASSVADRSTGELFF. Complete variable domain (other parts from reference TRBV9 and TRBJ2-2): DSGVTQTPKHLITATGQRVTLRCSPRSGDLSVYWYQQSLDQGLQFLIQYYNGEERAKGNILERFSAQQFPDLHSELNLSSLELGDSALYFCASSVADRSTGELFFGEGSRLTVL.

J is TRBJ1-2 and V is TRBV28, with 7 nucleotides matching TRBD1. Trimming at V came to 3 bases and at J to 8 bases, leaving 6 bases not matched to a gene. Germline lookup yields CDR1 MDHEN and CDR2 SYDVKM. This CDR3 has 13 amino acids. The CDR3 DNA is TGTGCCAGCAGTTTCCTGACAGGGCCAGGCTACACCTTC. Its protein product is CASSFLTGPGYTF.

The rearrangement links TRBV13 to TRBJ2-2; 7 nucleotides line up with TRBD2. V gave up 3 bases and J gave up 0 bases; unmatched junction bases: 4. The length of the CDR3 is 16 residues. Germline lookup yields CDR1 PRHDT and CDR2 FYEKMQ (reference sequence). Written as DNA, the CDR3 is TGTGCCAGCAGCTTTGGAGCGGGGACGAACACCGGGGAGCTGTTTTTT. Its translation: CASSFGAGTNTGELFF.

This clone was detected only a few times. This chain joins TRBV11-2 and TRBJ2-2; TRBD2 aligns across 10 bases. The V and J ends lost 6 bases and 5 bases, in that order; junction bases with no gene match: 9. The CDR3 has 16 amino acids. In germline, CDR1 is SGHAT, CDR2 FQNNGV. CDR3 in amino acids: CASSISGRFTTGELFF. Here the CDR3 DNA reads TGTGCCAGCAGTATTAGCGGGAGGTTCACAACCGGGGAGCTGTTTTTT.

This clone showed up just a few times. The rearrangement links TRBV15 to TRBJ2-3; D is undetermined. CDR3 length equals 11 residues. V was cut by 4 bases and J by 4 bases, with 3 bases left in between. Germline CDR1 LNHNV, CDR2 YYDKDF (reference sequence). The CDR3 loop reads CATSTADTQYF. DNA for the CDR3: TGTGCCACCAGCACCGCAGATACGCAGTATTTT.

This clone came up a few times. The chain links TRBV28 to TRBJ1-1; perhaps TRBD1 as D (6 bases). Trimming took 8 bases from V and 0 from J, leaving 13 bases between them. Germline V CDR1 and CDR2: MDHEN, SYDVKM. The CDR3 loop spans 14 amino acids. In DNA, the CDR3 is TGTGCCAGCGTTACGGGACAACTGAACACTGAAGCTTTCTTT. It translates to CASVTGQLNTEAFF.

The CDR3 loop is CANKRQNTEAFF. The CDR3 nucleotides read TGCGCCAACAAAAGACAGAACACTGAAGCTTTCTTT. This chain uses TRBV10-1 with TRBJ1-1; no reliable D call. Germline V gives CDR1 WNHNN, CDR2 SYGVQD (reference sequence). Trimming took off 10 bases at V and 1 base at J, with 10 bases between the two ends. The CDR3 has 12 residues.

In nucleotides, the CDR3 is TGTGCCAGCAGCTTTGGAAGTAGCGGGACCCACGAGCAGTACTTC. Residues: CASSFGSSGTHEQYF. The chain links TRBV11-2 to TRBJ2-7; the match to TRBD2 covers 8 bases. The V gene's germline CDR1 is SGHAT and CDR2 FQNNGV. There are 15 residues in the CDR3. V was clipped by 3 bases and J by 5 bases; unmatched bases: 9.

This chain connects TRBV19 to TRBJ1-5; D unresolved. CDR1 is LNHDA, CDR2 SQIVND, per germline (reference sequence). The V end was cut by 4 bases, the J end by 0 bases, with 7 bases between. The CDR3 length is 14 residues. The CDR3 is CASSNQASNQPQHF. As DNA, the CDR3 is TGTGCCAGTAGTAATCAGGCTAGCAATCAGCCCCAGCATTTT.

The CDR3 spells CASSLGSGGTGELFF. The CDR3 coding sequence is TGCGCCAGCAGCTTGGGTAGCGGGGGCACCGGGGAGCTGTTTTTT. The chain carries TRBV5-1 and TRBJ2-2; 9 positions match TRBD2. Germline V gives CDR1 SGHRS, CDR2 YFSETQ. Unmatched junction bases numbered 1, after V lost 0 bases and J lost 4 bases. This CDR3 contains 15 residues.

This sequence joins TRBV7-9 and TRBJ2-5; TRBD2 matches at 8 bases. Germline CDR1 reads SEHNR; CDR2 reads FQNEAQ (reference sequence). With 5 bases clipped from V and 5 bases from J, the junction kept 7 bases outside the gene matches. The CDR3 covers 14 residues. CDR3 amino acids: CASSVRGAGETQYF. The CDR3 DNA follows: TGTGCCAGCAGCGTGCGGGGGGCGGGGGAGACCCAGTACTTC.

This chain links TRBV2 with TRBJ2-3; TRBD2 aligns across 7 bases. Per the germline V gene, CDR1 is SNHLY and CDR2 is FYNNEI. V shed 6 bases, J shed 1 base, and the junction held 13 bases outside the gene matches. The CDR3 loop spans 17 amino acids. The CDR3 region is CASSGPWGGGGTDTQYF. DNA of the CDR3: TGTGCCAGCAGCGGTCCCTGGGGGGGAGGAGGCACAGATACGCAGTATTTT.

J is TRBJ2-2 and V is TRBV5-4; D not resolved. The V end was cut by 0 bases, the J end by 6 bases, with 6 bases between. CDR3 length: 13 amino acids. Germline values: CDR1 SGHNT, CDR2 YYREEE (reference sequence). CDR3 residues: CASSLGGPGELFF. CDR3 nucleotide sequence: TGTGCCAGCAGCTTGGGTGGGCCCGGGGAGCTGTTTTTT.